This T cell receptor beta chain came from a study of radiotherapy plus CTLA-4 blockade in lung cancer. In germline, CDR1 is SGHRS, CDR2 YFSETQ. Germline trimming cut 4 bases from V and 0 bases from J; bases unmatched to any gene: 5. CDR3 length equals 16 residues. Data came from immunoSEQ multiplex PCR; TCRdb stores just in-frame clones and leaves some out. This table holds about 80,000 clones, approximately 80% found once. The sequence derives from a human donor with non-small cell lung cancer who had stable disease on radiotherapy plus ipilimumab. The chain recombines TRBV5-1 with TRBJ2-7, with TRBD2 matching over 12 bases. The input for sequencing was peripheral blood, taken from a patient treated with radiotherapy plus ipilimumab. The CDR3 here is CASSARLAGASYEQYF. CDR3 DNA: TGCGCCAGCAGCGCGAGACTAGCGGGGGCCTCCTACGAGCAGTACTTC.